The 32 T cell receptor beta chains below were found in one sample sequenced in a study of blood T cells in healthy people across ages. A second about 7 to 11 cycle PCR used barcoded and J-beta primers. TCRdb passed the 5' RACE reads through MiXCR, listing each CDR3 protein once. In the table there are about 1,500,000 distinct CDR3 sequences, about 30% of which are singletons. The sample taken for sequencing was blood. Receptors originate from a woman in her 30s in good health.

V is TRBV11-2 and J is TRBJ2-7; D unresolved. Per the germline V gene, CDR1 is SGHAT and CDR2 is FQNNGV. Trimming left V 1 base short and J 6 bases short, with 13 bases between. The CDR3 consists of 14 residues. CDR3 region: CASSLVEGRLEQYF. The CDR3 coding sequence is TGTGCCAGCAGCTTAGTGGAAGGAAGACTCGAGCAGTACTTC.

CDR3 protein: CASSLDGGLWEKLFF. The CDR3 nucleotides read TGTGCCAGCAGTTTAGACGGGGGTCTTTGGGAAAAACTGTTTTTT. The chain joins TRBV12-3 or TRBV12-4 to TRBJ1-4, with D possibly being TRBD1 (5 bases). The CDR3 sequence is 15 residues long. V was trimmed by 1 base and J by 8 bases, leaving 14 bases between them.

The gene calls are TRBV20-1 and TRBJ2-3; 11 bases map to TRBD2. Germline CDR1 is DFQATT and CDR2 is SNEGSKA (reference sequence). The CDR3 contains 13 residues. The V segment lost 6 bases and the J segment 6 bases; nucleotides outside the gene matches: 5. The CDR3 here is CSAASGGPDTQYF. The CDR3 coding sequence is TGCAGTGCCGCTAGCGGGGGGCCCGATACGCAGTATTTT.

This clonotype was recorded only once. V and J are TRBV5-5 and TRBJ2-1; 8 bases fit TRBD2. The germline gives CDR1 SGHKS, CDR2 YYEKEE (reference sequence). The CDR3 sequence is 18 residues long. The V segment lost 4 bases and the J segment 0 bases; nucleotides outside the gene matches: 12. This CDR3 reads CASSRREAGGSSYNEQFF. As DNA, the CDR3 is TGTGCCAGCAGCCGGCGGGAGGCGGGGGGTAGCTCCTACAATGAGCAGTTCTTC.

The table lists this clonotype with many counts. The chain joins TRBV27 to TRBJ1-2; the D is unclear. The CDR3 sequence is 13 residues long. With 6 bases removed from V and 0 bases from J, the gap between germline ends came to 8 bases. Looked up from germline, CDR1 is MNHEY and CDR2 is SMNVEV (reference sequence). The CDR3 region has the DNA TGTGCCAGCAGGAAAGGAACTAACTATGGCTACACCTTC. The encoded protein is CASRKGTNYGYTF.

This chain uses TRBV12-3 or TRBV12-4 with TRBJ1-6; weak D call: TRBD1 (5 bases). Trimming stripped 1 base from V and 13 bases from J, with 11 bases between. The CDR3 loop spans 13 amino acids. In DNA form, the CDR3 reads TGTGCCAGCAGTTTAGGGAACGGGGGTCCCCTCCACTTT. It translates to CASSLGNGGPLHF.

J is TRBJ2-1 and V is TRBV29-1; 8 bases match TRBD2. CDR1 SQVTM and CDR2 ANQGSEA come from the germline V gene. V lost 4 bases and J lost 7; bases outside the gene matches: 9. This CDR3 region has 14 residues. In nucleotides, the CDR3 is TGCAGCGTTGGAGGTGGTAGCGGGACGAATGAGCAGTTCTTC. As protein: CSVGGGSGTNEQFF.

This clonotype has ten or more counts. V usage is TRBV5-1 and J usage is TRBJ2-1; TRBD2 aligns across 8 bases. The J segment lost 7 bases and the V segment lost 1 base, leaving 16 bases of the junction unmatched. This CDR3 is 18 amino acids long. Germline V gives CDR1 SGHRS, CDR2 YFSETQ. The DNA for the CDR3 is TGCGCCAGCAGCTTGTTTTCTACGGGGGGGCCTTTTGTTAATGAGCAGTTCTTC. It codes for CASSLFSTGGPFVNEQFF. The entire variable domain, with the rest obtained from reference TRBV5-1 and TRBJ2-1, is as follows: KAGVTQTPRYLIKTRGQQVTLSCSPISGHRSVSWYQQTPGQGLQFLFEYFSETQRNKGNFPGRFSGRQFSNSRSEMNVSTLELGDSALYLCASSLFSTGGPFVNEQFFGPGTRLTVL.

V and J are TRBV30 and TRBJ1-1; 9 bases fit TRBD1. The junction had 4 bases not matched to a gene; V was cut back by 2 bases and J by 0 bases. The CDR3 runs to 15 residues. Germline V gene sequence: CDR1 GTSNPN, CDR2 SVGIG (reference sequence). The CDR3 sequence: CAWSYTGGMNTEAFF. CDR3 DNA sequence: TGTGCCTGGAGTTATACAGGGGGCATGAACACTGAAGCTTTCTTT.

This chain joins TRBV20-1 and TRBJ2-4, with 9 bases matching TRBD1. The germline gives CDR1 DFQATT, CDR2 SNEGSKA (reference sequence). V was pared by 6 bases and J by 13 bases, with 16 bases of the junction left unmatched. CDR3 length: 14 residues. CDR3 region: CSADGQGSYNEQYF. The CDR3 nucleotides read TGCAGTGCCGATGGACAGGGGTCCTACAATGAGCAGTACTTC.

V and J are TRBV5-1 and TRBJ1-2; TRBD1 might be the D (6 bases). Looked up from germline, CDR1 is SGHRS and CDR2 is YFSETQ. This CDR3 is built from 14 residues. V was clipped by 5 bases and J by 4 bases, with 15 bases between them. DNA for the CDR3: TGCGCCAGCAGATCCGGGACACTTTGCTATGGCTACACCTTC. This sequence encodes CASRSGTLCYGYTF. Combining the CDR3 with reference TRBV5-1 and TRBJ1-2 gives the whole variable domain KAGVTQTPRYLIKTRGQQVTLSCSPISGHRSVSWYQQTPGQGLQFLFEYFSETQRNKGNFPGRFSGRQFSNSRSEMNVSTLELGDSALYLCASRSGTLCYGYTFGSGTRLTVV.

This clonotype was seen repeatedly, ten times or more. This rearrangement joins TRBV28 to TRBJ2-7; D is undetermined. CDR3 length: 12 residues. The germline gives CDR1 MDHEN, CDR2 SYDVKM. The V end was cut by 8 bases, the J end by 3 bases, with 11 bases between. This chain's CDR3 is CASLSSFYEQYF. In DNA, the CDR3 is TGTGCCAGCCTTTCGTCGTTCTACGAGCAGTACTTC.

This chain's CDR3 is CASSWSGTGGSYEQYF. DNA of the CDR3: TGTGCCAGCAGTTGGTCCGGGACAGGGGGCTCCTACGAGCAGTACTTC. The chain carries TRBV28 and TRBJ2-7; 11 bases map to TRBD1. CDR3 length equals 16 residues. Germline values: CDR1 MDHEN, CDR2 SYDVKM. V was clipped by 4 bases and J by 0 bases; unmatched bases: 5.

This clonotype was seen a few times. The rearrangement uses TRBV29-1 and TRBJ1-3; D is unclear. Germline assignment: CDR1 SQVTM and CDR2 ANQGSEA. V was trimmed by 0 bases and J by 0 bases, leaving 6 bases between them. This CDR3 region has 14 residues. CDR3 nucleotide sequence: TGCAGCGTTGAAGATCGCCGCTCTGGAAACACCATATATTTT. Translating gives CSVEDRRSGNTIYF. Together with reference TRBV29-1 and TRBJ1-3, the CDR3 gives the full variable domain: SAVISQKPSRDICQRGTSLTIQCQVDSQVTMMFWYRQQPGQSLTLIATANQGSEATYESGFVIDKFPISRPNLTFSTLTVSNMSPEDSSIYLCSVEDRRSGNTIYFGEGSWLTVV.

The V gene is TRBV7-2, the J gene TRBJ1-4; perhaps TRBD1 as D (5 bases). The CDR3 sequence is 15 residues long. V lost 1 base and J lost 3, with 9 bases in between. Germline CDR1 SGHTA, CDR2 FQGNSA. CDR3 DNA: TGTGCCAGCAGCTTAGTAGGGGTATCTAATGAAAAACTGTTTTTT. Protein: CASSLVGVSNEKLFF.

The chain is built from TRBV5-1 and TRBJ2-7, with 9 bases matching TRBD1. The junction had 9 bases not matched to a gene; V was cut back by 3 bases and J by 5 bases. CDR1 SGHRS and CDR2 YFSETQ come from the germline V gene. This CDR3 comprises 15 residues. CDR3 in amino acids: CASSWGGTGQNEQYF. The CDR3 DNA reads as TGCGCCAGCAGCTGGGGAGGGACAGGGCAGAACGAGCAGTACTTC.

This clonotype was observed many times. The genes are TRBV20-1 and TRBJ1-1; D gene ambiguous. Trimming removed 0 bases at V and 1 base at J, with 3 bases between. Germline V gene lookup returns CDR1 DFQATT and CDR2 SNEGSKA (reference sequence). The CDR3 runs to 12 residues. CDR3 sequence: CSAREGNTEAFF. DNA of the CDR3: TGCAGTGCTAGAGAGGGGAACACTGAAGCTTTCTTT.

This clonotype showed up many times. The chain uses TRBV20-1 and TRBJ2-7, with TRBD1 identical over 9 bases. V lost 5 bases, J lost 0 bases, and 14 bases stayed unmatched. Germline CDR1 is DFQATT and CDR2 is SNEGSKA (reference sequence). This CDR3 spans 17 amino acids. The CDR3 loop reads CSASAGTGTPSSYEQYF. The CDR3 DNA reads TGCAGTGCTTCCGCCGGGACAGGGACCCCCAGCTCCTACGAGCAGTACTTC.

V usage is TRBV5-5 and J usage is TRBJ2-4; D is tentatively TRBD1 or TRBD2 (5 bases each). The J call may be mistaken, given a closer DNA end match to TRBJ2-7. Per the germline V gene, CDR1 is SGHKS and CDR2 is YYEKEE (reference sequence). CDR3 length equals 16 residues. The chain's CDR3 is CASSLGRDPIHYEQYF. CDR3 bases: TGTGCCAGCAGCCTTGGACGGGACCCGATCCACTACGAGCAGTACTTC.

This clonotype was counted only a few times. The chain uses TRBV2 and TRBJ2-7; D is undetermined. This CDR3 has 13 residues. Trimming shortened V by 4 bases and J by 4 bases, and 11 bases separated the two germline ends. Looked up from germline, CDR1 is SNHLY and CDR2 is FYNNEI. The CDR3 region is CASSASQEYEQYF. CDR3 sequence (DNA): TGTGCCAGCAGTGCAAGTCAGGAATACGAGCAGTACTTC.

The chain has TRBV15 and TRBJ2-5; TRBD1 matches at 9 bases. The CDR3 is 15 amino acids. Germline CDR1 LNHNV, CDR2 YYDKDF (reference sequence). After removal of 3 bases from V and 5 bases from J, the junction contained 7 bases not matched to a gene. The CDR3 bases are TGTGCCACCAGCAGCAGGACAGGGGAGCTCGAGACCCAGTACTTC. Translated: CATSSRTGELETQYF.

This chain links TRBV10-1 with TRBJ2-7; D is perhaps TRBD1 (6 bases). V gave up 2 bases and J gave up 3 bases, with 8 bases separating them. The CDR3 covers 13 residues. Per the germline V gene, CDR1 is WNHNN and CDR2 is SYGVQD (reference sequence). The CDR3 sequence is CASSEAGDYEQYF. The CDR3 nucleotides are TGCGCCAGCAGTGAGGCAGGGGACTACGAGCAGTACTTC.

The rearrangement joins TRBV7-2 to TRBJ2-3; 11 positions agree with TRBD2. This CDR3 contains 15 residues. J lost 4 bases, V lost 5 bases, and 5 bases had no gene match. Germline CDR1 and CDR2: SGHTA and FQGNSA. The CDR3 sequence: CASSPSGGLADTQYF. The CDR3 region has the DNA TGTGCCAGCAGCCCTAGCGGGGGGTTGGCAGATACGCAGTATTTT.

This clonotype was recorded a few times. DNA of the CDR3: TGCAGCGCAAAGGAGGTTGATTTGAACACTGAAGCTTTCTTT. This codes for CSAKEVDLNTEAFF. V usage is TRBV29-1 and J usage is TRBJ1-1; D unclear. Looked up from germline, CDR1 is SQVTM and CDR2 is ANQGSEA. This CDR3 region has 14 residues. Deletions cut 7 bases from V and 0 bases from J, with 15 bases between.

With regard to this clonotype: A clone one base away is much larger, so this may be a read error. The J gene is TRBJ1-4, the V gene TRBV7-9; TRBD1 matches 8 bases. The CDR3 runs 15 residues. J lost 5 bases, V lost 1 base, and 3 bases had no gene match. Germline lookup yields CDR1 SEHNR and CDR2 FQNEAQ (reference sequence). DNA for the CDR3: TGTGCCAGCAGCTTAGGGACAGGGAGGAATGAAAAACTGTTTTTT. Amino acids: CASSLGTGRNEKLFF.

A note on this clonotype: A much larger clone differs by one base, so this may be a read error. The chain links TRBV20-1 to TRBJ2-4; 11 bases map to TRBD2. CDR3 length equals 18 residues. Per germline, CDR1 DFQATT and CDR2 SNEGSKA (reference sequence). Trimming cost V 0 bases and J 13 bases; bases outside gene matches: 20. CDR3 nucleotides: TGCAGTGCTAGAGATTTCCGAAACCTAGCGGGGGGCTACAATGAGCAGTACTTC. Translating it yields CSARDFRNLAGGYNEQYF.

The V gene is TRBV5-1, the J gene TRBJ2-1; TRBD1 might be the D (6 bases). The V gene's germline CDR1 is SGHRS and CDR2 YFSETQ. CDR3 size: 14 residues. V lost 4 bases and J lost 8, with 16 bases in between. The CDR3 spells CASSDPTGPDEQFF. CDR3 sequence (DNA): TGCGCCAGCAGCGACCCCACAGGGCCCGATGAGCAGTTCTTC.

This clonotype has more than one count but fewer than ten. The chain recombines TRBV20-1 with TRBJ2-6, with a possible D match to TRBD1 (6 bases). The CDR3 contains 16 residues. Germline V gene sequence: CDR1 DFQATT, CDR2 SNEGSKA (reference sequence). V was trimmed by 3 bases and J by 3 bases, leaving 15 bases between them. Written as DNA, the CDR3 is TGCAGTGCTAGTACAGGGAATAAAGGTGGGGCCAACGTCCTGACTTTC. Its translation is CSASTGNKGGANVLTF.

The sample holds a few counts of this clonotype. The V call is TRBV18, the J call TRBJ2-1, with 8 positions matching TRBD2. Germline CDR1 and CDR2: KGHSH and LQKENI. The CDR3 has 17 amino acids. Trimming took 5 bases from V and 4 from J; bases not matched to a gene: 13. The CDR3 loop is CASSSLSGTGGYNEQFF. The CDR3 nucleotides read TGTGCCAGCTCATCCCTCTCCGGTACGGGGGGGTACAATGAGCAGTTCTTC. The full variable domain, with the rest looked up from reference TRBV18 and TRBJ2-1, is NAGVMQNPRHLVRRRGQEARLRCSPMKGHSHVYWYRQLPEEGLKFMVYLQKENIIDESGMPKERFSAEFPKEGPSILRIQQVVRGDSAAYFCASSSLSGTGGYNEQFFGPGTRLTVL.

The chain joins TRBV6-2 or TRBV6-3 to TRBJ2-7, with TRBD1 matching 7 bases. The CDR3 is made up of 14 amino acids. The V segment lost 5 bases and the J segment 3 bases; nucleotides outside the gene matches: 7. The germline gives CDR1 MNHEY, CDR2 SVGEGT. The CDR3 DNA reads TGTGCCAGCAGTCCGGATGGGACAGACTACGAGCAGTACTTC. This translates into CASSPDGTDYEQYF.

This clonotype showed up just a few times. The CDR3: CASSPRQGLAGGVRHEQYF. CDR3 coding DNA: TGTGCCAGCAGCCCCAGGCAGGGACTAGCGGGAGGAGTCCGCCACGAGCAGTACTTC. The chain carries TRBV3-1 and TRBJ2-7, with 15 bases identical to TRBD2. The CDR3 runs 19 residues. Germline CDR1 and CDR2: LGHDT and YNNKEL (reference sequence). The V gene end was trimmed by 4 bases and the J gene end by 5 bases; junction bases not matched to a gene: 15.

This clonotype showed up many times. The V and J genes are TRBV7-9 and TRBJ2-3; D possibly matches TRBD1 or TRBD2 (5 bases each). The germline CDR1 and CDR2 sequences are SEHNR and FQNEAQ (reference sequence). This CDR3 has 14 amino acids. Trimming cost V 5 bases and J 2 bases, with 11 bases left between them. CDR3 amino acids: CASSPRGSTDTQYF. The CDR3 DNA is TGTGCCAGCAGCCCCCGGGGCTCCACAGATACGCAGTATTTT. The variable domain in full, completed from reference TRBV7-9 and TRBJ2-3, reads DTGVSQNPRHKITKRGQNVTFRCDPISEHNRLYWYRQTLGQGPEFLTYFQNEAQLEKSRLLSDRFSAERPKGSFSTLEIQRTEQGDSAMYLCASSPRGSTDTQYFGPGTRLTVL.